Listed here are 18 T cell receptor beta chains from one sample, sequenced in a study of blood T cell repertoires in COVID-19. Method: immunoSEQ multiplex PCR; TCRdb's copy keeps in-frame clones and lacks some. The data contain 200,000 to 250,000 clones, around nine tenths of them singletons. Sequenced: peripheral blood. These receptors all come from a man in his sixties with acute or convalescent COVID-19.

This clone came up once. The chain recombines TRBV4-3 with TRBJ2-3; 13 nucleotides agree with TRBD2. Germline trimming cut 6 bases from V and 3 bases from J; bases unmatched to any gene: 6. CDR1 and CDR2 (germline): LGHNA, YSLEER. CDR3 length equals 16 residues. The CDR3 DNA sequence: TGCGCCAGCAGTCGAACTAGCGGGGGGGCGACAGATACGCAGTATTTT. Its translation is CASSRTSGGATDTQYF.

V is TRBV5-5 and J is TRBJ2-5; the D gene is possibly TRBD2 (5 bases). This CDR3 is 15 amino acids long. Germline lookup yields CDR1 SGHKS and CDR2 YYEKEE (reference sequence). V was clipped by 2 bases and J by 1 base, with 12 bases between them. The DNA for the CDR3 is TGTGCCAGCAGCTTTTTCAGCGGCAGCCAAGAGACCCAGTACTTC. Translation: CASSFFSGSQETQYF.

The V and J genes are TRBV11-2 and TRBJ2-7; TRBD1 is a possible D gene (6 bases). The CDR3 consists of 14 residues. Germline V gene data show CDR1 as SGHAT and CDR2 as FQNNGV. V was trimmed by 2 bases and J by 9 bases, leaving 17 bases between them. The CDR3 loop reads CASSLRDTPLGQYF. DNA of the CDR3: TGTGCCAGCAGCTTACGGGACACCCCCCTCGGGCAGTACTTC. The full variable domain, its missing parts supplied by reference TRBV11-2 and TRBJ2-7, is EAGVAQSPRYKIIEKRQSVAFWCNPISGHATLYWYQQILGQGPKLLIQFQNNGVVDDSQLPKDRFSAERLKGVDSTLKIQPAKLEDSAVYLCASSLRDTPLGQYFGPGTRLTVT.

The CDR3, as DNA: TGCGCCAGCACACAGGGGAACACCGGGGAGCTGTTTTTT. It encodes CASTQGNTGELFF. The V call is TRBV5-1, the J call TRBJ2-2; possibly TRBD1 for D (6 bases). This CDR3 is 13 amino acids long. Deletions cut 6 bases from V and 1 base from J, with 7 bases between. The germline gives CDR1 SGHRS, CDR2 YFSETQ. The variable domain in full, completed from reference TRBV5-1 and TRBJ2-2, reads KAGVTQTPRYLIKTRGQQVTLSCSPISGHRSVSWYQQTPGQGLQFLFEYFSETQRNKGNFPGRFSGRQFSNSRSEMNVSTLELGDSALYLCASTQGNTGELFFGEGSRLTVL.

This chain connects TRBV7-9 to TRBJ1-2; 7 bases are shared with TRBD1. Germline CDR1 is SEHNR and CDR2 is FQNEAQ (reference sequence). CDR3 length: 15 residues. V was pared by 5 bases and J by 2 bases, with 8 bases of the junction left unmatched. For the CDR3, the DNA is TGTGCCAGCAGCCTCTCAGGGGGGAGGAACTATGGCTACACCTTC. It specifies CASSLSGGRNYGYTF.

The chain couples TRBV7-2 to TRBJ2-5, with 15 bases matching TRBD2. CDR1 SGHTA and CDR2 FQGNSA come from the germline V gene. J was trimmed by 4 bases and V by 4 bases; bases with no gene match: 10. The CDR3 runs to 18 residues. The CDR3 here is CASSSTPWTSGGGETQYF. The CDR3, as DNA: TGTGCCAGCAGCTCGACGCCGTGGACTAGCGGGGGGGGAGAGACCCAGTACTTC.

The chain couples TRBV18 to TRBJ1-2; 7 nucleotides line up with TRBD1. The V gene's germline CDR1 is KGHSH and CDR2 LQKENI. The CDR3 length is 16 residues. Losses at the gene ends were 1 base for V and 8 bases for J; bases not matched to a gene: 13. CDR3 sequence: CASSPLPDRAAEGYTF. CDR3 coding DNA: TGTGCCAGCTCACCACTACCCGACAGGGCCGCTGAAGGCTACACCTTC.

The chain uses TRBV19 and TRBJ2-5, with 12 bases fitting TRBD2. J gave up 5 bases and V 4 bases, and 8 bases lay outside the gene matches. CDR3 length: 16 residues. The V gene's germline CDR1 is LNHDA and CDR2 SQIVND (reference sequence). CDR3 sequence: CASSTPGLAGGETQYF. The CDR3 coding sequence is TGTGCCAGTAGTACGCCGGGACTAGCGGGCGGGGAGACCCAGTACTTC. Drawing the rest from reference TRBV19 and TRBJ2-5, the complete variable domain is DGGITQSPKYLFRKEGQNVTLSCEQNLNHDAMYWYRQDPGQGLRLIYYSQIVNDFQKGDIAEGYSVSREKKESFPLTVTSAQKNPTAFYLCASSTPGLAGGETQYFGPGTRLLVL.

The chain uses TRBV9 and TRBJ1-3; 7 positions match TRBD1. The length of the CDR3 is 15 residues. Germline V CDR1 and CDR2: SGDLS, YYNGEE. V gave up 3 bases and J gave up 3 bases; unmatched junction bases: 6. The CDR3 region is CASSDGQGGGNTIYF. The CDR3 coding sequence is TGTGCCAGCAGCGATGGCCAGGGGGGTGGAAACACCATATATTTT.

Note on this clone: Other DNA sequences in the same sample also yield this CDR3. The rearrangement uses TRBV27 and TRBJ1-3, with D possibly being TRBD1 (5 bases). Germline values: CDR1 MNHEY, CDR2 SMNVEV (reference sequence). The CDR3 has 14 amino acids. V dropped 3 bases and J dropped 4 bases, with 10 bases sitting between them. The CDR3 DNA follows: TGTGCCAGCAGTTTCCGGGGGGAGGGAAACACCATATATTTT. Protein sequence: CASSFRGEGNTIYF.

This chain connects TRBV6-2 or TRBV6-3 to TRBJ1-5, with D hard to call. The CDR3 runs to 15 residues. Per the germline V gene, CDR1 is MNHEY and CDR2 is SVGEGT. The germline V and J ends were trimmed by 3 bases and 1 base, with 10 bases remaining between them. The CDR3 is CASSYEGLSNQPQHF. Written as DNA, the CDR3 is TGTGCCAGCAGTTATGAGGGCCTAAGCAATCAGCCCCAGCATTTT.

This chain uses TRBV28 with TRBJ2-3, with a tentative D call TRBD2 (7 bases). Germline V lookup: CDR1 MDHEN, CDR2 SYDVKM. The germline V and J ends were trimmed by 7 bases and 6 bases, with 20 bases remaining between them. The CDR3 runs 15 residues. The CDR3 is CASTLGGGLGDTQYF. CDR3 DNA sequence: TGTGCCAGCACCCTAGGGGGGGGCCTTGGTGATACGCAGTATTTT. Complete variable domain (other parts from reference TRBV28 and TRBJ2-3): DVKVTQSSRYLVKRTGEKVFLECVQDMDHENMFWYRQDPGLGLRLIYFSYDVKMKEKGDIPEGYSVSREKKERFSLILESASTNQTSMYLCASTLGGGLGDTQYFGPGTRLTVL.

The chain joins TRBV19 to TRBJ2-1, with a weak D call TRBD1 (6 bases). The V end was cut by 3 bases, the J end by 4 bases, with 16 bases between. The CDR3 loop spans 16 amino acids. CDR1 is LNHDA and CDR2 is SQIVND in the germline V gene (reference sequence). The CDR3 DNA reads as TGTGCCAGTAGTATCGAAGGGGGTAGTAGGTACAATGAGCAGTTCTTC. It codes for CASSIEGGSRYNEQFF.

V and J are TRBV30 and TRBJ2-7; 7 bases align to TRBD1. The CDR3 is 16 residues long. The germline V gene has CDR1 GTSNPN and CDR2 SVGIG (reference sequence). The V gene end was trimmed by 0 bases and the J gene end by 4 bases; junction bases not matched to a gene: 12. DNA for the CDR3: TGTGCCTGGAGTGTACCTTCGGCAGGGGGAACGTACGAGCAGTACTTC. Translated: CAWSVPSAGGTYEQYF.

The chain recombines TRBV25-1 with TRBJ1-2; D might be TRBD1 (5 bases). V was cut by 4 bases and J by 5 bases, with 14 bases left in between. Per germline, CDR1 MGHDK and CDR2 SYGVNS. This CDR3 spans 14 amino acids. The CDR3, as DNA: TGTGCCAGCAGTGCCCCCGTCTCAGGGTATGGCTACACCTTC. Amino acids: CASSAPVSGYGYTF.

The chain recombines TRBV7-2 with TRBJ1-6, with 9 bases lining up with TRBD1. The CDR3 contains 14 residues. The V segment lost 5 bases and the J segment 8 bases; nucleotides outside the gene matches: 4. The germline CDR1 and CDR2 sequences are SGHTA and FQGNSA. Here the CDR3 reads CASSLWTGDSPLHF. CDR3 sequence (DNA): TGTGCCAGCAGCCTATGGACAGGGGATTCACCCCTCCACTTT.

This rearrangement joins TRBV9 to TRBJ2-3; 8 bases map to TRBD2. The germline CDR1 and CDR2 sequences are SGDLS and YYNGEE. This CDR3 is built from 15 residues. The J segment lost 0 bases and the V segment lost 3 bases, leaving 3 bases of the junction unmatched. CDR3 sequence (DNA): TGTGCCAGCAGCGGAGCGGGGGCCAGCACAGATACGCAGTATTTT. Translation: CASSGAGASTDTQYF.

This clone was recorded a few times. The J gene is TRBJ1-3, the V gene TRBV28; TRBD1 matches 9 bases. Trimming took 3 bases from V and 4 from J; bases not matched to a gene: 10. Per the germline V gene, CDR1 is MDHEN and CDR2 is SYDVKM. This CDR3 is 17 amino acids long. CDR3: CASSLGPGQGAGNTIYF. As DNA, the CDR3 is TGTGCCAGCAGTTTGGGTCCGGGACAGGGTGCCGGAAACACCATATATTTT. The full variable domain, in which reference TRBV28 and TRBJ1-3 provide the parts outside the CDR3, is DVKVTQSSRYLVKRTGEKVFLECVQDMDHENMFWYRQDPGLGLRLIYFSYDVKMKEKGDIPEGYSVSREKKERFSLILESASTNQTSMYLCASSLGPGQGAGNTIYFGEGSWLTVV.